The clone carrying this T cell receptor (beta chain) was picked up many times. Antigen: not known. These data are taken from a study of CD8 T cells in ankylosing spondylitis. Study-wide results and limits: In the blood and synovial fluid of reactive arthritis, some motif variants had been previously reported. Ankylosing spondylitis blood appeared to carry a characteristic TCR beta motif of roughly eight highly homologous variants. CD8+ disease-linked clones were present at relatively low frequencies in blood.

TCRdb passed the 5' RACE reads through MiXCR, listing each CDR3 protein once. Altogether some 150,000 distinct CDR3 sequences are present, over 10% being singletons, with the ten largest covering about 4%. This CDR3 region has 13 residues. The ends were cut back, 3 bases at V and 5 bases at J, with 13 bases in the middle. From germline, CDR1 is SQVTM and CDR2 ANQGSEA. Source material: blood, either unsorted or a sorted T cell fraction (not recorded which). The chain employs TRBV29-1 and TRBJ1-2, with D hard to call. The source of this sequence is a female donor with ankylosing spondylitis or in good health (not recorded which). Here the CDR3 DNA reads TGCAGCGTTGAGGCCCGTAGTCGGTATGGCTACACCTTC. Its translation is CSVEARSRYGYTF. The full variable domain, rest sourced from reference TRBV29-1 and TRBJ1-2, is SAVISQKPSRDICQRGTSLTIQCQVDSQVTMMFWYRQQPGQSLTLIATANQGSEATYESGFVIDKFPISRPNLTFSTLTVSNMSPEDSSIYLCSVEARSRYGYTFGSGTRLTVV.